Each of the 32 T cell receptor beta chains below was sequenced from the same sample in a study of spatial heterogeneity in lung cancer. As to time point: sample taken at primary tumor resection. The sequenced material consisted of unsorted whole RNA from tumor, nontumor lung or frozen PBMC. MiXCR, applied by TCRdb to the 5' RACE reads, yields one record per CDR3 protein. The sample has about 90,000 distinct CDR3 sequences, approximately 8.5% seen once. This specimen was PBMCs, taken at surgery. The receptors derive from a male donor with early-stage non-small cell lung cancer.

The chain links TRBV6-5 to TRBJ2-7; the match to TRBD1 covers 7 bases. CDR3 length: 13 residues. The trim removed 5 bases at V and 3 bases at J, leaving 4 bases unmatched. Germline CDR1 and CDR2: MNHEY and SVGAGI. The CDR3, as DNA: TGTGCCAGCAGTCAGGGACAGAACTACGAGCAGTACTTC. Amino acids: CASSQGQNYEQYF.

The chain has TRBV2 and TRBJ2-1, with a tentative D call TRBD1 (6 bases). The CDR3 totals 17 residues. Germline loops: CDR1 SNHLY, CDR2 FYNNEI. Between the trimmed V and J ends, which lost 8 bases and 0 bases, there was a span of 20 bases. CDR3 sequence: CASFARRDTRSYNEQFF. CDR3 DNA sequence: TGTGCCAGCTTCGCTCGCCGGGACACCCGCTCCTACAATGAGCAGTTCTTC.

The DNA for the CDR3 is TGCGCCAGCAGCTTGAAATTTCCCGGGTCCTACGAGCAGTACTTC. This codes for CASSLKFPGSYEQYF. The chain uses TRBV5-1 and TRBJ2-7; D not resolved. CDR3 length: 15 residues. Germline CDR1 SGHRS, CDR2 YFSETQ. With 1 base removed from V and 1 base from J, the gap between germline ends came to 12 bases. Full variable domain (remainder filled in from reference TRBV5-1 and TRBJ2-7): KAGVTQTPRYLIKTRGQQVTLSCSPISGHRSVSWYQQTPGQGLQFLFEYFSETQRNKGNFPGRFSGRQFSNSRSEMNVSTLELGDSALYLCASSLKFPGSYEQYFGPGTRLTVT.

This clonotype appeared a few times. The chain couples TRBV25-1 to TRBJ2-3; 13 bases align to TRBD2. From germline, CDR1 is MGHDK and CDR2 SYGVNS. Trimming at V came to 4 bases and at J to 6 bases, leaving 13 bases not matched to a gene. CDR3 length: 18 residues. The CDR3 protein is CASSAEPGTSGKLDTQYF. The CDR3 nucleotides are TGTGCCAGCAGTGCGGAACCCGGGACTAGCGGGAAGTTGGATACGCAGTATTTT.

This chain joins TRBV29-1 and TRBJ2-7; D may be TRBD2 (5 bases). CDR3 size: 11 residues. In germline, CDR1 is SQVTM, CDR2 ANQGSEA. The ends were cut back, 6 bases at V and 4 bases at J, with 10 bases in the middle. The CDR3 bases are TGCAGCGTCCGTCGCGGGTACGAGCAGTACTTC. Protein sequence: CSVRRGYEQYF.

A few counts support this clonotype. The chain couples TRBV7-2 to TRBJ2-7; D not resolved. V lost 0 bases to trimming and J lost 6 bases, with 9 bases between them. Per germline, CDR1 SGHTA and CDR2 FQGNSA. This CDR3 comprises 13 residues. The CDR3 bases are TGTGCCAGCAGCTTAGCTGCCCTCTCCGAGCAGTACTTC. As protein: CASSLAALSEQYF. Full variable domain (remainder filled in from reference TRBV7-2 and TRBJ2-7): GAGVSQSPSNKVTEKGKDVELRCDPISGHTALYWYRQSLGQGLEFLIYFQGNSAPDKSGLPSDRFSAERTGGSVSTLTIQRTQQEDSAVYLCASSLAALSEQYFGPGTRLTVT.

The rearrangement joins TRBV6-5 to TRBJ1-5, with TRBD1 matching over 9 bases. The germline V gene encodes CDR1 MNHEY and CDR2 SVGAGI. V gave up 5 bases and J gave up 4 bases; unmatched junction bases: 3. CDR3 length: 14 amino acids. The CDR3 DNA reads TGTGCCAGCAGTACAGGGGGCAAAAATCAGCCCCAGCATTTT. Protein sequence: CASSTGGKNQPQHF.

V and J are TRBV7-8 and TRBJ1-3; 7 bases are a match to TRBD1. J lost 2 bases, V lost 5 bases, and 6 bases had no gene match. The length of the CDR3 is 15 residues. Germline CDR1 SGHVS, CDR2 FQNEAQ. The CDR3 here is CASSLTGIPGNTIYF. CDR3 DNA: TGTGCCAGCAGCCTGACAGGGATACCTGGAAACACCATATATTTT. Filled out from reference TRBV7-8 and TRBJ1-3, the complete variable domain reads GAGVSQSPRYKVAKRGQDVALRCDPISGHVSLFWYQQALGQGPEFLTYFQNEAQLDKSGLPSDRFFAERPEGSVSTLKIQRTQQEDSAVYLCASSLTGIPGNTIYFGEGSWLTVV.

V usage is TRBV6-2 or TRBV6-3 and J usage is TRBJ2-7; TRBD1 agrees at 9 bases. The CDR3 has 15 amino acids. Germline lookup yields CDR1 MNHEY and CDR2 SVGEGT. V lost 2 bases to trimming and J lost 6 bases; unmatched junction nucleotides: 8. CDR3 sequence reads: CASSYQGQGSGEQYF. CDR3 coding DNA: TGTGCCAGCAGTTACCAGGGACAGGGCTCTGGCGAGCAGTACTTC.

This clonotype has at least ten counts. This chain joins TRBV29-1 and TRBJ2-1, with 8 nucleotides matching TRBD1. The CDR3 is 12 residues long. Germline CDR1 is SQVTM and CDR2 is ANQGSEA. Trimming cost V 6 bases and J 6 bases; bases outside gene matches: 4. The CDR3 DNA is TGCAGCGTCGGTGGACAGGGCAATGAGCAGTTCTTC. Its protein product is CSVGGQGNEQFF.

The sample holds a few counts of this clonotype. The chain couples TRBV3-1 to TRBJ2-7; 7 bases line up with TRBD2. This CDR3 is built from 14 residues. Germline-derived CDR1 and CDR2 are LGHDT and YNNKEL (reference sequence). The V and J ends lost 2 bases and 2 bases, in that order; junction bases with no gene match: 3. DNA of the CDR3: TGTGCCAGCAGCCAAAGCGGGATTACCTACGAGCAGTACTTC. Translating it yields CASSQSGITYEQYF.

In its sample, this clonotype was seen once. V usage is TRBV28 and J usage is TRBJ2-3; 9 bases line up with TRBD2. After removal of 7 bases from V and 7 bases from J, the junction contained 6 bases not matched to a gene. The CDR3 runs 13 residues. The germline V gene has CDR1 MDHEN and CDR2 SYDVKM. The CDR3: CASMGLAGYTQYF. DNA of the CDR3: TGTGCCAGCATGGGTCTAGCGGGATATACGCAGTATTTT.

The chain carries TRBV7-9 and TRBJ1-5; no reliable D call. V was clipped by 1 base and J by 5 bases, with 6 bases between them. The CDR3 has 13 residues. The germline CDR1 and CDR2 sequences are SEHNR and FQNEAQ (reference sequence). CDR3 bases: TGTGCCAGCAGCTTAGGGACCCATCAGCCCCAGCATTTT. Translation gives CASSLGTHQPQHF.

This rearrangement joins TRBV4-1 to TRBJ2-5, with 8 positions matching TRBD2. Germline-derived CDR1 and CDR2 are MGHRA and YSYEKL. The CDR3 totals 12 residues. With 4 bases clipped from V and 13 bases from J, the junction kept 8 bases outside the gene matches. The CDR3 loop is CASSRNSGTVYF. The CDR3 DNA reads as TGCGCCAGCAGCCGAAATAGCGGGACCGTGTACTTC.

In its sample, this clonotype was seen a few times. The gene calls are TRBV14 and TRBJ2-5, with D perhaps TRBD2 (5 bases). Trimming cost V 4 bases and J 4 bases, with 19 bases left between them. The CDR3 runs 16 residues. From germline, CDR1 is SGHDN and CDR2 FVKESK. Here the CDR3 DNA reads TGTGCCAGCAGCCGAGGTCTTGTCAGAGAGGGAGAGACCCAGTACTTC. It encodes CASSRGLVREGETQYF.

This clonotype was counted between two and nine times. This sequence joins TRBV19 and TRBJ2-1; D remains unclear. V lost 0 bases and J 7 bases, leaving 7 bases between the germline ends. From germline, CDR1 is LNHDA and CDR2 SQIVND (reference sequence). The CDR3 loop spans 13 amino acids. The CDR3 sequence: CASSIDFRNEQFF. Written as DNA, the CDR3 is TGTGCCAGTAGTATAGACTTCCGAAATGAGCAGTTCTTC. Full variable domain (rest looked up from reference TRBV19 and TRBJ2-1): DGGITQSPKYLFRKEGQNVTLSCEQNLNHDAMYWYRQDPGQGLRLIYYSQIVNDFQKGDIAEGYSVSREKKESFPLTVTSAQKNPTAFYLCASSIDFRNEQFFGPGTRLTVL.

CDR3 in DNA: TGCAGTGCTGGGGACCCAGCGGGAGTCACCGGGGAGCTGTTTTTT. Its protein is CSAGDPAGVTGELFF. This chain joins TRBV20-1 and TRBJ2-2, with 8 bases fitting TRBD2. Germline V CDR1 and CDR2: DFQATT, SNEGSKA (reference sequence). The CDR3 length is 15 residues. The junction had 9 bases not matched to a gene; V was cut back by 5 bases and J by 4 bases.

The table lists this clonotype with many counts. The rearrangement joins TRBV29-1 to TRBJ2-7; D unresolved. The ends were cut back, 7 bases at V and 2 bases at J, with 15 bases in the middle. Germline CDR1 and CDR2: SQVTM and ANQGSEA. The length of the CDR3 is 13 residues. The CDR3 DNA follows: TGCAGCGCTAGTGTACCGGTACCCTACGAGCAGTACTTC. Residues: CSASVPVPYEQYF.

This clonotype was detected a few times. The chain has TRBV20-1 and TRBJ1-5; 7 bases fit TRBD1. Germline V lookup: CDR1 DFQATT, CDR2 SNEGSKA (reference sequence). Trimming cost V 4 bases and J 0 bases; bases outside gene matches: 3. This CDR3 is built from 14 residues. The CDR3 sequence is CSATTGDSNQPQHF. CDR3 nucleotides: TGCAGTGCTACCACAGGGGATAGCAATCAGCCCCAGCATTTT.

This clonotype has ten or more counts. The chain links TRBV5-1 to TRBJ1-6; unclear D gene. The CDR3 covers 14 residues. V gave up 0 bases and J gave up 9 bases, with 10 bases separating them. The germline V gene has CDR1 SGHRS and CDR2 YFSETQ. The CDR3 DNA follows: TGCGCCAGCAGCTTGGAGGGAAGCTCTTCACCCCTCCACTTT. Its protein product is CASSLEGSSSPLHF.

This chain uses TRBV5-1 with TRBJ2-3; 13 bases agree with TRBD2. V lost 4 bases, J lost 5 bases, and 4 bases stayed unmatched. The CDR3 runs to 15 residues. Germline values: CDR1 SGHRS, CDR2 YFSETQ. In nucleotides, the CDR3 is TGCGCCAGCAGCCGAGGGACTAGCGGGATAGATACGCAGTATTTT. Protein sequence: CASSRGTSGIDTQYF.

The V and J genes are TRBV9 and TRBJ1-1, with TRBD1 matching over 9 bases. J gave up 8 bases and V 4 bases, and 12 bases lay outside the gene matches. The germline CDR1 and CDR2 sequences are SGDLS and YYNGEE. The CDR3 length is 15 residues. The CDR3 protein is CASSPRGQGPSEAFF. The CDR3 nucleotides read TGTGCCAGCAGCCCAAGGGGACAGGGCCCTTCCGAAGCTTTCTTT.

With respect to this clonotype: Compared with germline, one end of the junction differs, possibly owing to a read error. This rearrangement joins TRBV5-4 to TRBJ2-1, with TRBD2 matching over 13 bases. The CDR3 contains 16 residues. Germline-derived CDR1 and CDR2 are SGHNT and YYREEE (reference sequence). The CDR3 sequence: CASSPRTSGSRVEQSF. CDR3 nucleotides: TGTGCCAGCAGCCCCAGGACTAGCGGGAGCAGGGTTGAGCAGTCCTTC. Looking up the rest from reference TRBV5-4 and TRBJ2-1 gives the full variable domain: ETGVTQSPTHLIKTRGQQVTLRCSSQSGHNTVSWYQQALGQGPQFIFQYYREEENGRGNFPPRFSGLQFPNYSSELNVNALELDDSALYLCASSPRTSGSRVEQSFGPGTRLTVL.

This chain joins TRBV7-9 and TRBJ2-7, with D maybe TRBD1 (6 bases). This CDR3 has 13 residues. Germline CDR1 is SEHNR and CDR2 is FQNEAQ (reference sequence). V was cut by 5 bases and J by 9 bases, with 17 bases left in between. CDR3 DNA: TGTGCCAGCAGCGTGTATGGACAGTCGGGGCAGTACTTC. Protein sequence: CASSVYGQSGQYF.

This clonotype was picked up a small number of times. V and J are TRBV6-2 or TRBV6-3 and TRBJ2-5, with 7 nucleotides matching TRBD1. The CDR3 is 16 amino acids. Germline loops: CDR1 MNHEY, CDR2 SVGEGT. V dropped 5 bases and J dropped 0; count of bases not matched to a gene: 9. The CDR3 spells CASSTLRQGDQETQYF. For the CDR3, the DNA is TGTGCCAGCAGTACCCTCCGACAGGGCGACCAAGAGACCCAGTACTTC.

This clonotype has at least ten counts. The chain combines TRBV27 with TRBJ1-5; D not certain. The CDR3 length is 14 residues. V lost 3 bases and J 3 bases, leaving 9 bases between the germline ends. CDR1 MNHEY and CDR2 SMNVEV come from the germline V gene (reference sequence). Here the CDR3 reads CASSFGGFNQPQHF. The CDR3 coding sequence is TGTGCCAGCAGTTTTGGCGGGTTCAATCAGCCCCAGCATTTT.

This clonotype was counted between two and nine times. This sequence joins TRBV6-2 or TRBV6-3 and TRBJ2-1; TRBD1 matches 9 bases. The CDR3 covers 14 residues. Germline values: CDR1 MNHEY, CDR2 SVGEGT. The V gene end was trimmed by 6 bases and the J gene end by 2 bases; junction bases not matched to a gene: 2. CDR3: CASRTGGAYNEQFF. For the CDR3, the DNA is TGTGCCAGCAGAACAGGGGGCGCCTACAATGAGCAGTTCTTC.

This clonotype was detected only a few times. The CDR3 protein is CASSSTRGQGGETQYF. The CDR3 DNA sequence: TGTGCCAGCAGCTCTACTCGGGGCCAGGGAGGCGAGACCCAGTACTTC. The rearrangement uses TRBV7-9 and TRBJ2-5; D is perhaps TRBD2 (6 bases). Germline CDR1 is SEHNR and CDR2 is FQNEAQ (reference sequence). The CDR3 spans 16 residues. Trimming removed 4 bases from V and 5 bases from J, with 20 bases in between. Full variable domain (missing parts from reference TRBV7-9 and TRBJ2-5): DTGVSQNPRHKITKRGQNVTFRCDPISEHNRLYWYRQTLGQGPEFLTYFQNEAQLEKSRLLSDRFSAERPKGSFSTLEIQRTEQGDSAMYLCASSSTRGQGGETQYFGPGTRLLVL.

The rearrangement joins TRBV30 to TRBJ2-7; possibly TRBD1 for D (6 bases). The germline gives CDR1 GTSNPN, CDR2 SVGIG (reference sequence). The CDR3 runs 12 residues. V was shortened by 3 bases and J by 5 bases, with 11 bases between the two germline ends. CDR3 residues: CAWSRDTHEQYF. The CDR3 DNA reads TGTGCCTGGAGCCGGGACACTCACGAGCAGTACTTC.

This clonotype has just a few counts. The rearrangement links TRBV20-1 to TRBJ1-4; D not certain. V lost 0 bases, J lost 8 bases, and 10 bases lay in between. CDR1 DFQATT and CDR2 SNEGSKA come from the germline V gene (reference sequence). CDR3 size: 13 residues. CDR3: CSAREGTEEKLFF. The CDR3, as DNA: TGCAGTGCTAGAGAGGGTACAGAGGAAAAACTGTTTTTT.

J is TRBJ1-4 and V is TRBV5-5; D uncertain. Trimming cost V 4 bases and J 0 bases, with 10 bases left between them. The CDR3 spans 15 residues. CDR1 is SGHKS and CDR2 is YYEKEE in the germline V gene (reference sequence). The CDR3: CASSLNSPTNEKLFF. The CDR3 bases are TGTGCCAGCAGCCTAAACTCGCCAACTAATGAAAAACTGTTTTTT.

The chain recombines TRBV5-1 with TRBJ2-2; 8 nucleotides agree with TRBD1. V lost 4 bases, J lost 6 bases, and 11 bases stayed unmatched. CDR1 and CDR2 from the germline V gene are SGHRS and YFSETQ. The CDR3 sequence is 16 residues long. The CDR3: CASSPDRVAWAGELFF. The CDR3 DNA sequence: TGCGCCAGCAGCCCGGACAGGGTAGCGTGGGCCGGGGAGCTGTTTTTT.